This T cell receptor (beta chain) was obtained from a study of spatial heterogeneity in lung cancer. The overall study: The donor population consisted of some 70 patients with untreated, early-stage non-small cell lung cancer. There were consistently more beta-chain sequences detected than alpha-chain sequences.

The length of the CDR3 is 15 residues. Germline CDR1 is SGHVS and CDR2 is FNYEAQ. The ends were cut back, 5 bases at V and 6 bases at J, with 20 bases in the middle. This clonotype was detected a few times. The time point here: blood at routine non-recurrence follow-up after resection. Whole RNA came from tumor, nontumor lung or frozen PBMC and was sequenced without being sorted. Each TCR cDNA molecule bore a unique molecular identifier. A single record per CDR3 protein comes from TCRdb applying MiXCR to the 5' RACE reads. The sample lists about 47,000 distinct CDR3 sequences, around 7.7% occurring once.

The material sequenced was PBMCs, taken at follow-up. The rearrangement joins TRBV7-6 to TRBJ2-7; D is unclear. The receptor's source is a female donor with early-stage non-small cell lung cancer. As DNA, the CDR3 is TGTGCCAGCAGCCTAATTCTGGAGAGGATTTCCGAGCAGTACTTC. It translates to CASSLILERISEQYF.